Listed below are T cell receptor beta chains from one sample, sequenced in a study of blood T cell repertoires in COVID-19. The repertoire was sequenced with immunoSEQ multiplex PCR; TCRdb's copy has only in-frame clones and lacks some. The table has approximately 250,000 clones, 75% to 90% seen once; the top ten hold roughly 14%. Sequenced material: peripheral blood. The receptor set was obtained from a woman in her seventies with COVID-19, enrolled during active disease. The CDR3 runs from the conserved cysteine through the conserved F or W. Fields, in order: J gene, V gene, CDR3 length, clone size, D gene, CDR3 protein, CDR3 DNA. D genes are given only for firm matches. Clone size appears in some rows only: once, few, many, or a class for an expanded clone.

j_call: TRBJ2-7
v_call: TRBV4-1
cdr3_length: 15
clone_size: -
d_call: -
cdr3_aa: CASSPEETRGYEQYF
cdr3_nt: TGCGCCAGCAGCCCGGAAGAAACTAGAGGTTACGAGCAGTACTTC

j_call: TRBJ1-6
v_call: TRBV7-2
cdr3_length: 13
clone_size: -
d_call: -
cdr3_aa: CASSLAGHSPLHF
cdr3_nt: TGTGCCAGCAGCCTGGCGGGACATTCACCCCTCCACTTT

j_call: TRBJ1-1
v_call: TRBV5-4
cdr3_length: 14
clone_size: -
d_call: TRBD1
cdr3_aa: CASSTGQGVIEAFF
cdr3_nt: TGTGCCAGCAGCACCGGCCAGGGGGTTATTGAAGCTTTCTTT

j_call: TRBJ2-1
v_call: TRBV9
cdr3_length: 14
clone_size: -
d_call: TRBD1
cdr3_aa: CASSVGDSGDEQFF
cdr3_nt: TGTGCCAGCAGCGTAGGGGACAGTGGCGATGAGCAGTTCTTC

j_call: TRBJ2-1
v_call: TRBV27
cdr3_length: 13
clone_size: -
d_call: TRBD1
cdr3_aa: CASAQTGPNEQFF
cdr3_nt: TGTGCCAGCGCCCAGACAGGGCCCAATGAGCAGTTCTTC

j_call: TRBJ2-3
v_call: TRBV7-9
cdr3_length: 16
clone_size: -
d_call: TRBD2
cdr3_aa: CASSPPSGGSTDTQYF
cdr3_nt: TGTGCCAGCAGCCCCCCCAGCGGGGGGTCCACAGATACGCAGTATTTT

j_call: TRBJ2-7
v_call: TRBV28
cdr3_length: 14
clone_size: -
d_call: TRBD1
cdr3_aa: CATSRDRMAYEQYF
cdr3_nt: TGTGCCACGTCCCGGGACAGAATGGCCTACGAGCAGTACTTC

j_call: TRBJ2-1
v_call: TRBV2
cdr3_length: 14
clone_size: -
d_call: -
cdr3_aa: CASSFLGGRNEQFF
cdr3_nt: TGTGCCAGCAGCTTCCTGGGGGGGCGAAATGAGCAGTTCTTC

j_call: TRBJ1-1
v_call: TRBV19
cdr3_length: 13
clone_size: -
d_call: TRBD1
cdr3_aa: CAAKGTGNTEAFF
cdr3_nt: TGTGCCGCCAAGGGGACAGGAAACACTGAAGCTTTCTTT

j_call: TRBJ1-1
v_call: TRBV7-2
cdr3_length: 13
clone_size: -
d_call: -
cdr3_aa: CASSQTRNTEAFF
cdr3_nt: TGTGCCAGCAGCCAAACGCGGAACACTGAAGCTTTCTTT

j_call: TRBJ2-3
v_call: TRBV2
cdr3_length: 14
clone_size: -
d_call: TRBD1
cdr3_aa: CASRDRGNTDTQYF
cdr3_nt: TGTGCCAGCAGGGACAGGGGAAACACAGATACGCAGTATTTT

j_call: TRBJ2-1
v_call: TRBV12-5
cdr3_length: 12
clone_size: -
d_call: -
cdr3_aa: CASDLQGREQFF
cdr3_nt: TGTGCTAGTGACTTACAGGGTCGTGAGCAGTTCTTC

j_call: TRBJ2-2
v_call: TRBV4-2
cdr3_length: 16
clone_size: few
d_call: -
cdr3_aa: CASSQDSPYITGELFF
cdr3_nt: TGTGCCAGCAGCCAAGATTCACCGTACATCACCGGGGAGCTGTTTTTT

j_call: TRBJ1-5
v_call: TRBV24-1
cdr3_length: 16
clone_size: -
d_call: TRBD1
cdr3_aa: CATSDARQGSNQPQHF
cdr3_nt: TGTGCCACCAGTGATGCCCGACAGGGAAGCAATCAGCCCCAGCATTTT

j_call: TRBJ1-1
v_call: TRBV27
cdr3_length: 14
clone_size: few
d_call: -
cdr3_aa: CASSRHREHTEAFF
cdr3_nt: TGTGCCAGCAGTCGTCACAGAGAACACACTGAAGCTTTCTTT

j_call: TRBJ1-5
v_call: TRBV4-1
cdr3_length: 14
clone_size: -
d_call: -
cdr3_aa: CASSRFQGNQPQHF
cdr3_nt: TGCGCCAGCAGCCGCTTTCAGGGAAATCAGCCCCAGCATTTT